This TCR beta chain was recorded in a study of blood T cell repertoires in COVID-19. Only in-frame clones appear in the TCRdb table, and some are missing; sequencing was by immunoSEQ multiplex PCR. In the table there are about 200,000 clones, roughly 88% of which are singletons. Germline V gene data show CDR1 as SGHRS and CDR2 as YFSETQ. The CDR3 spans 15 residues. V lost 0 bases, J lost 7 bases, and 6 bases stayed unmatched. Sequencing used peripheral blood. This receptor was taken from a human donor in a cohort sampled during active COVID-19. This chain joins TRBV5-1 and TRBJ1-4; 7 bases agree with TRBD1. The CDR3 DNA reads TGCGCCAGCAGCTTGGATACAGGGGAAGCTGAAAAACTGTTTTTT. Its translation: CASSLDTGEAEKLFF.